These 7 T cell receptor beta chains originate from one sample sequenced in a study of graft-versus-host responses after intestinal transplantation listed by TCRdb under 2021. The antigens of these receptors remain unknown. Receptors were amplified or captured by the immunoSEQ multiplex PCR assay. TCRdb limited this immuneACCESS table to in-frame rearrangements with V and J called. A share of clones is missing; checked studies link under half to unresolved V genes, and the rest is unexplained. This sample is represented by about 130,000 clones; around 90% of them were singletons. The ten largest clonotypes hold roughly 0.2% of the sample. Explained via the paper, the time point label denotes: cells obtained before transplantation from donor or recipient. Source: unstimulated CD4+ T cells sorted from spleen or lymph node cells, taken before intestinal transplant. Receptors were obtained from a human donor who received an intestinal transplant.

This chain connects TRBV30 to TRBJ2-1, with 9 bases lining up with TRBD2. The CDR3 has 11 amino acids. Germline lookup yields CDR1 GTSNPN and CDR2 SVGIG (reference sequence). V lost 4 bases and J lost 12; bases outside the gene matches: 4. The CDR3: CAWIRSGRQFF. Here the CDR3 DNA reads TGTGCCTGGATCCGTAGCGGGAGGCAGTTCTTC.

The gene calls are TRBV18 and TRBJ1-1; no definite D call. The V gene lost 2 bases and the J gene lost 2 bases, with 9 bases spanning the gap. The CDR3 totals 14 residues. The germline V gene has CDR1 KGHSH and CDR2 LQKENI. In DNA, the CDR3 is TGTGCCAGCTCACCAAGGCGGCAAAACACTGAAGCTTTCTTT. It encodes CASSPRRQNTEAFF.

The genes are TRBV6-1 and TRBJ1-5; D call uncertain. The germline V gene encodes CDR1 MNHNS and CDR2 SASEGT. The V and J ends lost 0 bases and 7 bases respectively, with 7 bases between them. This CDR3 has 13 residues. The CDR3 DNA is TGTGCCAGCAGTGAAGCAATGGGACAGCCCCAGCATTTT. Translating it yields CASSEAMGQPQHF.

This chain joins TRBV5-1 and TRBJ2-4, with D possibly TRBD1 on 6 matching bases. Germline CDR1 is SGHRS and CDR2 is YFSETQ. The CDR3 contains 20 residues. V lost 0 bases to trimming and J lost 0 bases, with 22 bases between them. CDR3 in amino acids: CASSLDTGRGLIKAKNIQYF. The CDR3 DNA reads TGCGCCAGCAGCTTGGACACAGGGAGAGGTTTGATTAAAGCCAAAAACATTCAGTACTTC. Combining the CDR3 with reference TRBV5-1 and TRBJ2-4 gives the whole variable domain KAGVTQTPRYLIKTRGQQVTLSCSPISGHRSVSWYQQTPGQGLQFLFEYFSETQRNKGNFPGRFSGRQFSNSRSEMNVSTLELGDSALYLCASSLDTGRGLIKAKNIQYFGAGTRLSVL.

V gene TRBV7-6 combines with J gene TRBJ2-1; D is possibly TRBD2 (6 bases). The CDR3 runs to 17 residues. Germline V lookup: CDR1 SGHVS, CDR2 FNYEAQ. V was clipped by 0 bases and J by 0 bases, with 12 bases between them. The CDR3: CASSLASGLSSYNEQFF. DNA of the CDR3: TGTGCCAGCAGCTTAGCTAGCGGCCTGAGCTCCTACAATGAGCAGTTCTTC.

The chain couples TRBV15 to TRBJ2-1; 7 bases map to TRBD2. The ends lost 3 bases at V and 13 bases at J; junction bases unmatched: 6. CDR3 length: 12 residues. CDR1 is LNHNV and CDR2 is YYDKDF in the germline V gene (reference sequence). The CDR3 DNA follows: TGTGCCACCAGCAGGGAAACTAGCGTTCAGTTCTTC. Protein product: CATSRETSVQFF. The whole variable domain, filled in from reference TRBV15 and TRBJ2-1, reads DAMVIQNPRYQVTQFGKPVTLSCSQTLNHNVMYWYQQKSSQAPKLLFHYYDKDFNNEADTPDNFQSRRPNTSFCFLDIRSPGLGDTAMYLCATSRETSVQFFGPGTRLTVL.

This chain connects TRBV7-9 to TRBJ2-7; D not certain. V gave up 2 bases and J gave up 7 bases, with 9 bases separating them. Germline V gives CDR1 SEHNR, CDR2 FQNEAQ (reference sequence). This CDR3 region has 12 residues. The CDR3 DNA is TGTGCCAGCAGCTTAACCCTAAATGAGCAGTACTTC. Encoded protein: CASSLTLNEQYF.